These 18 T cell receptor beta chains came from one sample sequenced in a study of CD8 T cells in Susac syndrome. Random hexamers were used to reverse transcribe about 0.5 to 1 ug of RNA. MiXCR, run by TCRdb on the immunoSEQ multiplex PCR reads, gives a single entry per CDR3 protein. The table includes hundreds of thousands of distinct CDR3 sequences, 90% to 95% detected once. Sequencing was performed on CD4+ T cells from PBMCs. Receptors were obtained from a human donor with multiple sclerosis.

V and J are TRBV20-1 and TRBJ2-7; D is unresolved. V lost 3 bases to trimming and J lost 2 bases, with 5 bases between them. CDR1 and CDR2 (germline): DFQATT, SNEGSKA (reference sequence). The CDR3 sequence is 11 residues long. CDR3 DNA: TGCAGTGCTAGTCAGACCTACGAGCAGTACTTC. It yields the protein CSASQTYEQYF.

This clonotype was recorded once. The rearrangement joins TRBV13 to TRBJ1-1; TRBD1 is a possible D gene (5 bases). Trimming pared 3 bases from V and 2 bases from J, leaving 19 bases between. The CDR3 length is 17 residues. Germline CDR1 reads PRHDT; CDR2 reads FYEKMQ (reference sequence). CDR3 bases: TGTGCCAGCAGCTTGGTACCCTCACTAGGGGTAAACACTGAAGCTTTCTTT. Protein: CASSLVPSLGVNTEAFF.

The chain links TRBV30 to TRBJ2-3, with a possible D match to TRBD2 (5 bases). Trimming pared 3 bases from V and 6 bases from J, leaving 16 bases between. This CDR3 has 14 residues. Germline lookup yields CDR1 GTSNPN and CDR2 SVGIG (reference sequence). CDR3 region: CAWSPGLMHDTQYF. CDR3 nucleotides: TGTGCCTGGAGCCCGGGGTTGATGCACGATACGCAGTATTTT. Combining the CDR3 with reference TRBV30 and TRBJ2-3 gives the whole variable domain SQTIHQWPATLVQPVGSPLSLECTVEGTSNPNLYWYRQAAGRGLQLLFYSVGIGQISSEVPQNLSASRPQDRQFILSSKKLLLSDSGFYLCAWSPGLMHDTQYFGPGTRLTVL.

The gene calls are TRBV14 and TRBJ2-2, with D unresolved. The CDR3 has 14 amino acids. Germline V gene sequence: CDR1 SGHDN, CDR2 FVKESK. V shed 0 bases and J shed 7 bases, with 9 bases lying between them. Here the CDR3 DNA reads TGTGCCAGCAGCCAAGAGCTGCTAGACGGGGAGCTGTTTTTT. The encoded protein is CASSQELLDGELFF.

V usage is TRBV14 and J usage is TRBJ2-2, with a weak D call TRBD1 (5 bases). V was shortened by 4 bases and J by 1 base, with 10 bases between the two germline ends. Germline values: CDR1 SGHDN, CDR2 FVKESK. This CDR3 is built from 15 residues. The CDR3 reads CASSRQPWNTGELFF. The CDR3 nucleotides read TGTGCCAGCAGCCGACAGCCCTGGAACACCGGGGAGCTGTTTTTT.

This rearrangement joins TRBV6-6 to TRBJ1-3; no reliable D call. V was shortened by 6 bases and J by 0 bases, with 12 bases between the two germline ends. From germline, CDR1 is MNHNY and CDR2 SVGAGI (reference sequence). The CDR3 is 15 amino acids. CDR3 sequence (DNA): TGTGCCAGCAGCCCGATACAGAGCTCTGGAAACACCATATATTTT. This encodes CASSPIQSSGNTIYF.

CDR3 protein: CAWSEGHRGVTDTQYF. CDR3 in DNA: TGTGCCTGGAGTGAGGGCCACCGGGGGGTCACAGATACGCAGTATTTT. J is TRBJ2-3 and V is TRBV30; TRBD2 matches at 7 bases. Germline CDR1 is GTSNPN and CDR2 is SVGIG (reference sequence). This CDR3 spans 16 amino acids. J gave up 2 bases and V 1 base, and 9 bases lay outside the gene matches.

This clonotype was found once. V is TRBV4-1 and J is TRBJ2-3; 9 nucleotides agree with TRBD1. The germline gives CDR1 MGHRA, CDR2 YSYEKL. Unmatched junction bases numbered 17, after V lost 2 bases and J lost 5 bases. CDR3 length: 19 residues. The CDR3 region has the DNA TGCGCCAGCAGCCAACCGACCTTAAAACAGGGGGCAACGGGAGATACGCAGTATTTT. Translation gives CASSQPTLKQGATGDTQYF.

This chain uses TRBV4-2 with TRBJ2-3; TRBD2 might be the D (7 bases). The CDR3 length is 16 residues. The ends were cut back, 0 bases at V and 3 bases at J, with 13 bases in the middle. Germline values: CDR1 LGHNA, CDR2 YNFKEQ. The CDR3 DNA reads TGTGCCAGCAGCCAAGAGTCGGGGGGCCTTACAGATACGCAGTATTTT. Translating it yields CASSQESGGLTDTQYF.

This clonotype was seen only once. The chain recombines TRBV11-2 with TRBJ2-5; 9 bases map to TRBD2. The CDR3 is 14 amino acids. Trimming removed 2 bases from V and 3 bases from J; junction bases left unmatched: 1. Looked up from germline, CDR1 is SGHAT and CDR2 is FQNNGV. The CDR3 protein is CASSLRGGEETQYF. In DNA form, the CDR3 reads TGTGCCAGCAGCTTACGCGGGGGGGAAGAGACCCAGTACTTC.

V usage is TRBV14 and J usage is TRBJ1-1; D is uncertain. Germline V CDR1 and CDR2: SGHDN, FVKESK. Trimming removed 0 bases at V and 11 bases at J, with 16 bases between. CDR3 length equals 14 residues. The DNA for the CDR3 is TGTGCCAGCAGCCAAGATCTGCGGAGCCGTTCGGCTTTCTTT. This translates into CASSQDLRSRSAFF.

The chain links TRBV29-1 to TRBJ1-2; the D gene is possibly TRBD1 (6 bases). The germline V gene has CDR1 SQVTM and CDR2 ANQGSEA. V lost 7 bases and J lost 3, with 15 bases in between. This CDR3 has 13 amino acids. CDR3: CSAAQGRDYGYTF. The CDR3 region has the DNA TGCAGCGCTGCTCAGGGGAGGGACTATGGCTACACCTTC.

The gene calls are TRBV6-1 and TRBJ2-2, with a possible D match to TRBD2 (5 bases). The germline V gene has CDR1 MNHNS and CDR2 SASEGT. Between the trimmed V and J ends, which lost 0 bases and 6 bases, there was a span of 8 bases. The CDR3 has 14 residues. CDR3 in DNA: TGTGCCAGCAGTGAAGCGTGGGGAGCCGGGGAGCTGTTTTTT. The encoded protein is CASSEAWGAGELFF.

The chain couples TRBV29-1 to TRBJ1-1; D remains ambiguous. The germline V and J ends were trimmed by 4 bases and 2 bases, with 5 bases remaining between them. Germline V gene sequence: CDR1 SQVTM, CDR2 ANQGSEA. The CDR3 has 11 residues. CDR3 in amino acids: CSVGLNTEAFF. CDR3 bases: TGCAGCGTTGGCCTCAACACTGAAGCTTTCTTT.

This chain joins TRBV28 and TRBJ2-5; the match to TRBD1 covers 8 bases. From germline, CDR1 is MDHEN and CDR2 SYDVKM. The CDR3 is 14 amino acids. The ends lost 5 bases at V and 3 bases at J; junction bases unmatched: 5. CDR3 amino acids: CASSPSTGEETQYF. CDR3 nucleotide sequence: TGTGCCAGCAGTCCCTCGACAGGGGAAGAGACCCAGTACTTC.

The chain joins TRBV11-2 to TRBJ2-3, with TRBD2 matching 12 bases. After removal of 5 bases from V and 4 bases from J, the junction contained 4 bases not matched to a gene. CDR1 and CDR2 (germline): SGHAT, FQNNGV. The CDR3 spans 15 residues. CDR3 sequence reads: CASSRLAGVSDTQYF. The CDR3 DNA reads as TGTGCCAGCAGCCGACTAGCGGGAGTCTCAGATACGCAGTATTTT.

The CDR3 bases are TGTGCCAGCAGGTGGGGACAGGGGGACTATGGCTACACCTTC. This sequence encodes CASRWGQGDYGYTF. This chain connects TRBV2 to TRBJ1-2, with 11 bases fitting TRBD1. After removal of 6 bases from V and 3 bases from J, the junction contained 3 bases not matched to a gene. Per germline, CDR1 SNHLY and CDR2 FYNNEI. This CDR3 has 14 amino acids.

This clonotype was counted once. The chain carries TRBV5-6 and TRBJ2-2; unclear D gene. The CDR3 runs 15 residues. Germline V gene data show CDR1 as SGHDT and CDR2 as YYEEEE. Between the trimmed V and J ends, which lost 0 bases and 4 bases, there was a span of 10 bases. The CDR3 sequence is CASSLAALFTGELFF. CDR3 nucleotide sequence: TGTGCCAGCAGCTTGGCGGCACTCTTCACCGGGGAGCTGTTTTTT.